The next 11 T cell receptor beta chains were all read from a single sample in a study of T cells in Graves' hyperthyroidism and ophthalmopathy. RNA transcripts served as the template for amplifying TCR beta CDR3 regions. TCR CDR3 regions were first amplified by RT-PCR with HTBI primers. TCRdb redid the calling of the multiplex PCR reads with MiXCR, one entry per CDR3 protein. Among fewer than 800,000 distinct CDR3 sequences listed, over 15% were seen once. The sequenced material came from blood. The source of these receptors is a man between 18 and 35 years old with Graves' hyperthyroidism.

The chain is built from TRBV11-2 and TRBJ2-7; 8 bases agree with TRBD1. V lost 1 base and J lost 5; bases outside the gene matches: 4. This CDR3 contains 14 residues. From germline, CDR1 is SGHAT and CDR2 FQNNGV. The DNA of the CDR3 is TGTGCCAGCAGCTTAGTGCAGGGGGCCCACGAGCAGTACTTC. This translates into CASSLVQGAHEQYF.

This clonotype came up a few times. This chain joins TRBV4-2 and TRBJ2-3; 13 bases line up with TRBD2. CDR1 is LGHNA, CDR2 YNFKEQ, per germline. The V segment lost 0 bases and the J segment 6 bases; nucleotides outside the gene matches: 6. The CDR3 totals 17 residues. The CDR3 DNA reads as TGTGCCAGCAGCCAAGATACTAGCGGGAGGGCCGGGGATACGCAGTATTTT. Protein: CASSQDTSGRAGDTQYF.

The chain couples TRBV29-1 to TRBJ2-7; D not certain. The CDR3 covers 12 residues. V was trimmed by 7 bases and J by 3 bases, leaving 13 bases between them. Germline CDR1 SQVTM, CDR2 ANQGSEA. This CDR3 is CSAKENFYEQYF. The CDR3 DNA reads TGCAGCGCTAAGGAAAACTTCTACGAGCAGTACTTC.

This clonotype was counted at least ten times. The chain is built from TRBV28 and TRBJ2-7, with 8 bases matching TRBD1. The CDR3 length is 15 residues. The V and J ends lost 10 bases and 5 bases, in that order; junction bases with no gene match: 16. Looked up from germline, CDR1 is MDHEN and CDR2 is SYDVKM. The CDR3 sequence: CATRGPRQGNNEQYF. DNA of the CDR3: TGTGCCACCAGGGGGCCAAGACAGGGGAACAACGAGCAGTACTTC.

This rearrangement joins TRBV7-2 to TRBJ1-1; D gene uncertain. This CDR3 region has 13 residues. Deletions cut 5 bases from V and 4 bases from J, with 11 bases between. Germline V gene data show CDR1 as SGHTA and CDR2 as FQGNSA. The CDR3 DNA follows: TGTGCCAGCAGCCTCTTTCAGATCACTGAAGCTTTCTTT. Translated: CASSLFQITEAFF.

This clonotype was observed many times. The chain combines TRBV19 with TRBJ2-1; D unclear. CDR1 and CDR2 (germline): LNHDA, SQIVND (reference sequence). CDR3 length: 14 amino acids. V shed 6 bases and J shed 2 bases, with 11 bases lying between them. The CDR3 DNA is TGTGCCAGTAGCGCGACACCAACCTACAATGAGCAGTTCTTC. Amino acid sequence: CASSATPTYNEQFF. Together with reference TRBV19 and TRBJ2-1, the CDR3 gives the full variable domain: DGGITQSPKYLFRKEGQNVTLSCEQNLNHDAMYWYRQDPGQGLRLIYYSQIVNDFQKGDIAEGYSVSREKKESFPLTVTSAQKNPTAFYLCASSATPTYNEQFFGPGTRLTVL.

This clonotype was seen repeatedly, ten times or more. The chain carries TRBV12-3 or TRBV12-4 and TRBJ2-7, with D tentatively TRBD2 (6 bases). V was pared by 6 bases and J by 6 bases, with 15 bases between. The CDR3 sequence is 13 residues long. DNA of the CDR3: TGTGCCAGCAGCATCCATGGAGGGAGCGAGCAGTACTTC. Encoded protein: CASSIHGGSEQYF.

This clonotype came up many times. V gene TRBV12-3 or TRBV12-4 combines with J gene TRBJ2-5; TRBD2 matches at 7 bases. CDR3 size: 14 residues. The ends lost 6 bases at V and 3 bases at J; junction bases unmatched: 7. In DNA, the CDR3 is TGTGCCAGCAGCCAAGGACTAGGGGAAGAGACCCAGTACTTC. It translates to CASSQGLGEETQYF.

This clonotype was seen a few times. The chain links TRBV7-9 to TRBJ2-1, with TRBD2 as a possible D gene (6 bases). Germline values: CDR1 SEHNR, CDR2 FQNEAQ (reference sequence). The CDR3 has 16 amino acids. V was cut by 1 base and J by 1 base, with 11 bases left in between. The chain's CDR3 is CASSLVGGVSYNEQFF. CDR3 nucleotide sequence: TGTGCCAGCAGCTTAGTCGGCGGGGTTTCCTACAATGAGCAGTTCTTC.

Many counts were recorded for this clonotype. The genes are TRBV24-1 and TRBJ2-1; unclear D gene. This CDR3 contains 14 residues. Trimming cost V 4 bases and J 5 bases, with 11 bases left between them. Germline assignment: CDR1 KGHDR and CDR2 SFDVKD. The CDR3 protein is CATSDLRADNEQFF. CDR3 in DNA: TGTGCCACCAGTGACCTTAGGGCGGACAATGAGCAGTTCTTC.

This clonotype was detected ten times or more. V usage is TRBV2 and J usage is TRBJ1-5; tentative D call: TRBD1 (5 bases). Germline V gene sequence: CDR1 SNHLY, CDR2 FYNNEI. The CDR3 has 13 amino acids. The germline V and J ends were trimmed by 8 bases and 1 base, with 9 bases remaining between them. The CDR3 is CASGGGSNQPQHF. The CDR3 bases are TGTGCCAGCGGCGGGGGAAGCAATCAGCCCCAGCATTTT. Full variable domain (missing parts from reference TRBV2 and TRBJ1-5): EPEVTQTPSHQVTQMGQEVILRCVPISNHLYFYWYRQILGQKVEFLVSFYNNEISEKSEIFDDQFSVERPDGSNFTLKIRSTKLEDSAMYFCASGGGSNQPQHFGDGTRLSIL.